The 17 T cell receptor beta chains below all came from one sample that was sequenced in a study of a mutant IDH1 vaccine in newly diagnosed glioma. Repertoires were generated with immunoSEQ multiplex PCR, while TCRdb's copy carries only in-frame clones and drops some. The sample comprises about 15,000 clones, approximately 90% of which are singletons, and roughly 10% rests with the top ten. The time point here: baseline, week 1 (first vaccination visit). Treatment here: pre-vaccination baseline after standard-of-care therapy. The sample consisted of PBMCs, taken from a glioma patient treated with radiotherapy, temozolomide or both. The source is a woman in her forties with glioma. Some clones in this sample may be carry-over from other donors' samples.

The chain joins TRBV6-5 to TRBJ1-5; D is undetermined. The CDR3 is 14 residues long. From germline, CDR1 is MNHEY and CDR2 SVGAGI. Trimming pared 6 bases from V and 5 bases from J, leaving 14 bases between. CDR3 loop: CASSLYGRDQPQHF. CDR3 DNA sequence: TGTGCCAGCAGCCTCTACGGACGGGATCAGCCCCAGCATTTT.

The chain employs TRBV30 and TRBJ2-7; 9 nucleotides match TRBD2. The trim removed 2 bases at V and 5 bases at J, leaving 4 bases unmatched. The germline CDR1 and CDR2 sequences are GTSNPN and SVGIG (reference sequence). The CDR3 is 13 residues long. Here the CDR3 reads CAWSSGGINEQYF. Written as DNA, the CDR3 is TGTGCCTGGAGTAGCGGGGGGATAAACGAGCAGTACTTC.

The CDR3 region has the DNA TGTGCCAGCAGCTTACAGGAGGATTCCTCCTACGAGCAGTACTTC. This gives the protein CASSLQEDSSYEQYF. The chain combines TRBV13 with TRBJ2-7; D perhaps matches TRBD2 (5 bases). Trimming left V 2 bases short and J 0 bases short, with 11 bases between. From germline, CDR1 is PRHDT and CDR2 FYEKMQ (reference sequence). The CDR3 covers 15 residues.

The V gene is TRBV2, the J gene TRBJ1-1; 7 nucleotides agree with TRBD1. V trimming: 4 bases; J trimming: 1 base; junction bases outside the gene matches: 0. Looked up from germline, CDR1 is SNHLY and CDR2 is FYNNEI. The CDR3 contains 13 residues. The CDR3 DNA reads as TGTGCCAGCAGTGGGGACAGGAACACTGAAGCTTTCTTT. Its translation is CASSGDRNTEAFF. Supplemented by reference TRBV2 and TRBJ1-1, the full variable domain reads EPEVTQTPSHQVTQMGQEVILRCVPISNHLYFYWYRQILGQKVEFLVSFYNNEISEKSEIFDDQFSVERPDGSNFTLKIRSTKLEDSAMYFCASSGDRNTEAFFGQGTRLTVV.

The rearrangement links TRBV10-3 to TRBJ2-7, with D uncertain. V was pared by 0 bases and J by 5 bases, with 11 bases between. The germline CDR1 and CDR2 sequences are ENHRY and SYGVKD. The CDR3 has 14 residues. The CDR3 sequence is CAISESVDGDEQYF. The CDR3 DNA sequence: TGTGCCATCAGTGAGTCAGTTGACGGCGACGAGCAGTACTTC.

The chain combines TRBV18 with TRBJ1-1; no clear D gene. Germline CDR1 reads KGHSH; CDR2 reads LQKENI. V lost 4 bases and J lost 2, with 8 bases in between. The CDR3 extends over 13 amino acids. CDR3 DNA sequence: TGTGCCAGCTCACGGTCCGTCAACACTGAAGCTTTCTTT. Its translation is CASSRSVNTEAFF.

The CDR3 DNA is TGTGCCATCAGACCCGGGACAGGGGCCAAGTTTGATACGCAGTATTTT. Translation gives CAIRPGTGAKFDTQYF. The chain recombines TRBV10-3 with TRBJ2-3, with 10 positions matching TRBD1. CDR1 ENHRY and CDR2 SYGVKD come from the germline V gene. V gave up 6 bases and J gave up 6 bases; unmatched junction bases: 12. The CDR3 extends over 16 amino acids.

This clone was found once. V is TRBV6-5 and J is TRBJ1-2; the D gene is possibly TRBD1 (5 bases). Per germline, CDR1 MNHEY and CDR2 SVGAGI. V dropped 6 bases and J dropped 7 bases, with 9 bases sitting between them. The CDR3 contains 11 residues. The CDR3 nucleotides are TGTGCCAGCAGCGGGGGGGGTGGCTACACCTTC. Amino acids: CASSGGGGYTF.

The rearrangement joins TRBV10-1 to TRBJ2-2; D call uncertain. The CDR3 contains 13 residues. V gave up 5 bases and J gave up 4 bases, with 8 bases separating them. Looked up from germline, CDR1 is WNHNN and CDR2 is SYGVQD (reference sequence). CDR3 sequence: CASSSYITGELFF. CDR3 bases: TGCGCCAGCAGTTCTTACATCACCGGGGAGCTGTTTTTT.

V gene TRBV11-3 combines with J gene TRBJ1-6; no firm D call. The CDR3 has 13 residues. The V end lost 0 bases, the J end lost 6 bases, and 3 bases lay between the germline ends. Germline V gives CDR1 SGHNT, CDR2 YENEEA. CDR3 in DNA: TGTGCCAGCAGCTTAGAGGGTAATTCACCCCTCCACTTT. It encodes CASSLEGNSPLHF. The full variable domain, completed using reference TRBV11-3 and TRBJ1-6, is EAGVVQSPRYKIIEKKQPVAFWCNPISGHNTLYWYLQNLGQGPELLIRYENEEAVDDSQLPKDRFSAERLKGVDSTLKIQPAELGDSAVYLCASSLEGNSPLHFGNGTRLTVT.

The V gene is TRBV10-1, the J gene TRBJ2-1; D is unresolved. This CDR3 comprises 16 residues. Germline CDR1 is WNHNN and CDR2 is SYGVQD (reference sequence). Trimming removed 10 bases at V and 0 bases at J, with 19 bases between. The CDR3 is CAKSPVNCSSYNEQFF. The CDR3 bases are TGCGCCAAAAGTCCCGTAAACTGTAGCTCCTACAATGAGCAGTTCTTC.

V is TRBV11-2 and J is TRBJ1-2, with D possibly matching TRBD1 (6 bases). The germline gives CDR1 SGHAT, CDR2 FQNNGV. The CDR3 loop spans 13 amino acids. Trimming removed 3 bases from V and 2 bases from J, with 7 bases in between. For the CDR3, the DNA is TGTGCCAGCAGCTTCGGACAGAACTATGGCTACACCTTC. This codes for CASSFGQNYGYTF.

The chain is built from TRBV6-5 and TRBJ1-1; D is uncertain. This CDR3 spans 15 amino acids. The V and J ends lost 1 base and 0 bases respectively, with 9 bases between them. The germline V gene has CDR1 MNHEY and CDR2 SVGAGI. The CDR3 here is CASSYLQTLNTEAFF. The CDR3 DNA reads TGTGCCAGCAGTTACTTACAGACCCTGAACACTGAAGCTTTCTTT.

The rearrangement uses TRBV4-1 and TRBJ2-7, with 12 nucleotides matching TRBD2. The ends lost 1 base at V and 3 bases at J; junction bases unmatched: 1. Germline values: CDR1 MGHRA, CDR2 YSYEKL. The CDR3 extends over 15 amino acids. As DNA, the CDR3 is TGCGCCAGCAGCCAAGGACTAGCGGGAGTCTACGAGCAGTACTTC. It is translated as CASSQGLAGVYEQYF.

The genes are TRBV28 and TRBJ1-2, with D unresolved. The CDR3 has 13 residues. V was cut by 6 bases and J by 6 bases, with 14 bases left in between. Germline CDR1 and CDR2: MDHEN and SYDVKM. CDR3 sequence: CASSIRGADGYTF. For the CDR3, the DNA is TGTGCCAGCAGCATCCGGGGTGCTGATGGCTACACCTTC.

The J gene is TRBJ2-7, the V gene TRBV4-2, with 8 bases matching TRBD1. Germline V gene data show CDR1 as LGHNA and CDR2 as YNFKEQ. V was pared by 3 bases and J by 1 base, with 5 bases of the junction left unmatched. This CDR3 region has 15 residues. Here the CDR3 reads CASSHPGTGSYEQYF. DNA of the CDR3: TGTGCCAGCAGCCACCCCGGGACAGGTTCCTACGAGCAGTACTTC.

This clone came up a few times. This rearrangement joins TRBV5-4 to TRBJ1-2; no clear D gene. This CDR3 has 12 residues. Germline V CDR1 and CDR2: SGHNT, YYREEE (reference sequence). Trimming stripped 2 bases from V and 8 bases from J, with 10 bases between. CDR3 region: CASSLGLYGYTF. The CDR3 DNA reads as TGTGCCAGCAGCTTAGGGTTGTACGGCTACACCTTC.